This T cell receptor (beta chain) was documented in a study of T cells of healthy individuals. Each CDR3 protein is one row after TCRdb ran MiXCR on the 5' RACE reads. Of about 53,000 distinct CDR3 sequences in the sample, roughly 14% are singletons; the top ten hold 16%. This clonotype showed up many times. With 0 bases clipped from V and 7 bases from J, the junction kept 6 bases outside the gene matches. This CDR3 region has 15 residues. Germline values: CDR1 SGDLS, CDR2 YYNGEE. The receptor was isolated from a human donor in good health. The chain has TRBV9 and TRBJ1-4; TRBD1 aligns across 7 bases. CDR3 sequence: CASSVGVRDSEKLFF. DNA of the CDR3: TGTGCCAGCAGCGTAGGGGTCCGGGACAGTGAAAAACTGTTTTTT.